A selection of T cell receptor beta chains follows, all from one sample in a study of T cells in Graves' hyperthyroidism and ophthalmopathy. TCRdb reprocessed the multiplex PCR reads with MiXCR, giving one entry per CDR3 protein. Of roughly 500,000 distinct CDR3 sequences listed, over 45% are singletons. The sequencing sample was made of peripheral blood or thyroid tissue (not recorded which). Every receptor here comes from an adult woman with Graves' disease, either hyperthyroidism or ophthalmopathy (not recorded which). CDR3s include the opening cysteine and the closing phenylalanine or tryptophan. The D gene is left open where the match is weak. Size tells how often a clone was seen (once, few, many) or the class of an expanded clone, and some rows leave it out.

V gene	D gene	clone size	CDR3 length	J gene	CDR3 DNA	CDR3 protein
TRBV7-9	-	-	14	TRBJ1-5	TGTGCCAGCAGCCCGCCCTCGGGGGACGTGACCCAGCATTTT	CASSPPSGDVTQHF
TRBV15	-	-	15	TRBJ2-6	TGTGCCACCAGCAGCACACCCTCTGGGGCCAACGTCCTGACTTTC	CATSSTPSGANVLTF
TRBV9	-	-	12	TRBJ1-2	TGTGCCAGCAGCGTGGGGGGGGAAGGCTACACCTTC	CASSVGGEGYTF
TRBV20-1	TRBD1	-	12	TRBJ2-6	TGCAGTGCTACCGGGACAGGTAACACTGAAGCTTTC	CSATGTGNTEAF
TRBV12-3/TRBV12-4	TRBD1	-	17	TRBJ1-2	TGTGCCAGCAGTCCCCAAACCGGGACAGGGAGAAACTATGGCTACACCTTC	CASSPQTGTGRNYGYTF
TRBV4-2	TRBD2	few	16	TRBJ2-7	TGTGCCAGCAGCCGAGAACCGGGACTAGCAACCTACGAGCAGTACTTC	CASSREPGLATYEQYF
TRBV4-3	-	many	14	TRBJ2-7	TGCGCCAGCAGCCAAGTGGGGGGATCCTACGAGCAGTACTTC	CASSQVGGSYEQYF
TRBV12-3/TRBV12-4	-	-	12	TRBJ1-2	TGTGCCAGCAACAAAATAGGTTATGGCTACACCTTC	CASNKIGYGYTF
TRBV6-5	-	many	13	TRBJ1-2	TGTGCCAGCAGTCGGGACGGTGCTGATGGCTACACCTTC	CASSRDGADGYTF
TRBV5-6	TRBD1	many	15	TRBJ2-2	TGTGCCAGCAGCCCCGACAGGGGGCAAGGGGGGGAGCTGTTTTTT	CASSPDRGQGGELFF
TRBV29-1	-	-	12	TRBJ1-3	TGCAGCGTTGAAGGCCGGATGAACACCATATATTTT	CSVEGRMNTIYF
TRBV7-9	TRBD2	many	16	TRBJ2-2	TGTGCCAGCAGCTTGCGAGCGGGAGGAACCTCGGGGGAGCTGTTTTTT	CASSLRAGGTSGELFF
TRBV20-1	TRBD1	-	17	TRBJ1-2	TGCAGTGCTAGAGCCCTCGGGACAGACCAAACGATCTATGGCTACACCTTC	CSARALGTDQTIYGYTF
TRBV7-9	TRBD2	-	17	TRBJ2-7	TGTGCCAGCAGGTTGGCGGGAGGGCACCTCCGCTCCTACGAGCAGTACTTC	CASRLAGGHLRSYEQYF
TRBV2	-	-	12	TRBJ2-7	TGTGCCAGCAGTGAAAACCCTTACGAGCAGTACTTC	CASSENPYEQYF
TRBV2	TRBD1	-	14	TRBJ1-5	TGTGCCAGCAGGGGACAGGGGGTGAGAGAGACCCAGCATTTT	CASRGQGVRETQHF
TRBV12-3/TRBV12-4	-	many	14	TRBJ1-5	TGTGCCAGCAGTTTAGGTGTGGGGGATCAGCCCCAGCATTTT	CASSLGVGDQPQHF
TRBV20-1	TRBD1	many	14	TRBJ1-5	TGCAGTGCATTCGGGACAGTGGATTCGGGGCCCCAGCATTTT	CSAFGTVDSGPQHF
TRBV4-2	-	many	14	TRBJ2-5	TGTGCCAGCAGCCAAGACTGGTCCCAAGAGACCCAGTACTTC	CASSQDWSQETQYF
TRBV5-5	TRBD1	-	13	TRBJ1-2	TGTGCCAGCAGACGGGACAGGGTTGGAGGCTACACCTTC	CASRRDRVGGYTF